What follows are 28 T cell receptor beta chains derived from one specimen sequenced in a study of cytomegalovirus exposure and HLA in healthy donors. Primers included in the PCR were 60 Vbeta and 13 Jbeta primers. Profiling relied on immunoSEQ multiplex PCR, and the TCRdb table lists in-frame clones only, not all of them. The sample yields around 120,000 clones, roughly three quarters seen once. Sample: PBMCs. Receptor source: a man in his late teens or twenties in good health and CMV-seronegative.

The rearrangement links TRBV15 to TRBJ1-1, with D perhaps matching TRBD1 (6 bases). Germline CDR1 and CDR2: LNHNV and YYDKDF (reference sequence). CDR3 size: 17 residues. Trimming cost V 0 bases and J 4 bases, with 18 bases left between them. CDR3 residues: CATSREGGTPAPTEAFF. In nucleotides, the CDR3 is TGTGCCACCAGCAGAGAGGGGGGGACACCGGCCCCCACTGAAGCTTTCTTT. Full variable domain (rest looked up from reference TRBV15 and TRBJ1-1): DAMVIQNPRYQVTQFGKPVTLSCSQTLNHNVMYWYQQKSSQAPKLLFHYYDKDFNNEADTPDNFQSRRPNTSFCFLDIRSPGLGDTAMYLCATSREGGTPAPTEAFFGQGTRLTVV.

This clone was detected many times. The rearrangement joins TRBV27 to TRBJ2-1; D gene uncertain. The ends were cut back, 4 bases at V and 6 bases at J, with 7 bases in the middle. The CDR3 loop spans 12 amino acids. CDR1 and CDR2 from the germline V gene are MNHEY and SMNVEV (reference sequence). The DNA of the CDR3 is TGTGCCAGCAGTTCCCTAGGCAATGAGCAGTTCTTC. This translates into CASSSLGNEQFF.

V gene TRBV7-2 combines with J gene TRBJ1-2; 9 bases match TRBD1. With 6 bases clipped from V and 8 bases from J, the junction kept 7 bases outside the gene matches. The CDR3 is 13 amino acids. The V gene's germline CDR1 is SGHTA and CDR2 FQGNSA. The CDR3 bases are TGTGCCAGCAGTTCGGGACAGGGTTTCGGCTACACCTTC. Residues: CASSSGQGFGYTF.

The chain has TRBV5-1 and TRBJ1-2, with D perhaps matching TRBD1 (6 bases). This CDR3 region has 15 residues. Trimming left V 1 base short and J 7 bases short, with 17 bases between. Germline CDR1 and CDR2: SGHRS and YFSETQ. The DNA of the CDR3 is TGCGCCAGCAGCTTGAGTTTTGGGCAAGGGGGTGGCTACACCTTC. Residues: CASSLSFGQGGGYTF.

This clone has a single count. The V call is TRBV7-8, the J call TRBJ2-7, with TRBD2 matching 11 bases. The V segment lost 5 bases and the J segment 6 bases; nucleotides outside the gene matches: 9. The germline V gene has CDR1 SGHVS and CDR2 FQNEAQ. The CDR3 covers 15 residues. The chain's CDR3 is CASSLLAGGPGEQYV. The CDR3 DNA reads TGTGCCAGCAGCCTGTTAGCGGGAGGGCCCGGCGAGCAGTACGTC.

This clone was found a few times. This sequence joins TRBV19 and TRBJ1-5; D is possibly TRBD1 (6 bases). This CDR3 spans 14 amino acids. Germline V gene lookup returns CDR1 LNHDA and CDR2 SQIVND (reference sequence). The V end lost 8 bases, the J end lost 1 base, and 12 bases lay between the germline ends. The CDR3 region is CASHRVGSNQPQHF. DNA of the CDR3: TGTGCCAGTCACAGGGTCGGAAGCAATCAGCCCCAGCATTTT.

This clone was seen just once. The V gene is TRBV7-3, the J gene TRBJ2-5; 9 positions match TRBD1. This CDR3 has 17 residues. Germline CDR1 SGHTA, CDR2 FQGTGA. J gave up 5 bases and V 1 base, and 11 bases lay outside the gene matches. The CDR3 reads CASSLISMGTGRETQYF. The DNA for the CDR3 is TGTGCCAGCAGCTTAATTTCGATGGGGACAGGGAGGGAGACCCAGTACTTC.

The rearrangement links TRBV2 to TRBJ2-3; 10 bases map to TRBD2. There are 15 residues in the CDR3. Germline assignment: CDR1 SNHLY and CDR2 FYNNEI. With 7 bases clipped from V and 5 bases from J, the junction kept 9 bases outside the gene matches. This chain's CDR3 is CASNPSGSSGDTQYF. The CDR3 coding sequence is TGTGCCAGCAACCCTAGCGGGAGCTCGGGAGATACGCAGTATTTT.

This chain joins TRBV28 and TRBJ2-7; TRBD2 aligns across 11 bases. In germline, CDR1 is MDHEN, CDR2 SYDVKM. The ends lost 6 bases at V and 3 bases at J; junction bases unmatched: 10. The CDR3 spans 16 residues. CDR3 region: CASSETGTSGYYEQYF. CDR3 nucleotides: TGTGCCAGCAGCGAAACCGGGACTAGCGGTTACTACGAGCAGTACTTC. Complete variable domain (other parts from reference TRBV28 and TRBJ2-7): DVKVTQSSRYLVKRTGEKVFLECVQDMDHENMFWYRQDPGLGLRLIYFSYDVKMKEKGDIPEGYSVSREKKERFSLILESASTNQTSMYLCASSETGTSGYYEQYFGPGTRLTVT.

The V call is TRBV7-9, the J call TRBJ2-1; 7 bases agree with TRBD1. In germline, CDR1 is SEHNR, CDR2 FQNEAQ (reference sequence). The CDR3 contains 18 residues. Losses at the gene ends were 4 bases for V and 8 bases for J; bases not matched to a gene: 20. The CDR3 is CASSSTPGHRGRLDEQFF. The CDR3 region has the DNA TGTGCCAGCAGCTCTACTCCGGGCCACAGGGGAAGGTTAGATGAGCAGTTCTTC.

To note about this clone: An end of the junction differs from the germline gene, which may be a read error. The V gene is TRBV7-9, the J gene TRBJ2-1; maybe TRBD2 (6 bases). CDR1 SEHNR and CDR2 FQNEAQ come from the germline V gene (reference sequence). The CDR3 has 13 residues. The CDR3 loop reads CSSTGDAYNEQFF. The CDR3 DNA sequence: TGTTCCAGCACGGGAGATGCCTACAATGAGCAGTTCTTC.

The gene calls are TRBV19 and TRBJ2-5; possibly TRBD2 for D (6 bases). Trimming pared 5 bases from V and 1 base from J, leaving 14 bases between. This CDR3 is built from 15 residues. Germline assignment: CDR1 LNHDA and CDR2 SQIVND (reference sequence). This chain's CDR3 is CASSWGSGPQETQYF. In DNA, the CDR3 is TGTGCCAGTAGTTGGGGAAGCGGGCCCCAAGAGACCCAGTACTTC. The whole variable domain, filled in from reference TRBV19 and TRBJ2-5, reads DGGITQSPKYLFRKEGQNVTLSCEQNLNHDAMYWYRQDPGQGLRLIYYSQIVNDFQKGDIAEGYSVSREKKESFPLTVTSAQKNPTAFYLCASSWGSGPQETQYFGPGTRLLVL.

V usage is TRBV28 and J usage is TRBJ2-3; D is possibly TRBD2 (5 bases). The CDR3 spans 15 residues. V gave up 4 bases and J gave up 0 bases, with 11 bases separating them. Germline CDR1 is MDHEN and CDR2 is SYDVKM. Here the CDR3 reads CASSSPAASTDTQYF. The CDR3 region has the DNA TGTGCCAGCAGTTCGCCAGCGGCTAGCACAGATACGCAGTATTTT.

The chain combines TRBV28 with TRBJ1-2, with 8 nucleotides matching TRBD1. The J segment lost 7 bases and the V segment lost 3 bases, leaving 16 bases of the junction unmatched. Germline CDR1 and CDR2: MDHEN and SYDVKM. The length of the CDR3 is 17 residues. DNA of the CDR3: TGTGCCAGCAGTTTGGGGGGAACAGGGGGGAGTACCTTTGGCTACACCTTC. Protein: CASSLGGTGGSTFGYTF.

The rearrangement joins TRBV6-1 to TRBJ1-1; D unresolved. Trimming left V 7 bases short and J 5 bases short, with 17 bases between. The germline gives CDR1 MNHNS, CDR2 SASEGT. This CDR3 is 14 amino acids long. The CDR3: CASTLGLGGTEAFF. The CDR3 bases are TGTGCCAGCACCCTGGGCTTAGGAGGGACTGAAGCTTTCTTT.

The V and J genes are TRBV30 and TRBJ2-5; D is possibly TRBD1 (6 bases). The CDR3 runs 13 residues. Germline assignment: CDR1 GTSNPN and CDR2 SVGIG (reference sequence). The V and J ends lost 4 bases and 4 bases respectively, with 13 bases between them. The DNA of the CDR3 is TGTGCCTGGATCAAACAGGGAGCAGAGACCCAGTACTTC. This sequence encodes CAWIKQGAETQYF.

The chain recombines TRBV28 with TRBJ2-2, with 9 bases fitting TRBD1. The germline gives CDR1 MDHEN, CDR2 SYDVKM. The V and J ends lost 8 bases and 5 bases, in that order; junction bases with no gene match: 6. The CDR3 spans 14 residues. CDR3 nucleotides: TGTGCCAGCCATAGACAGGGGGAGACCGGGGAGCTGTTTTTT. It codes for CASHRQGETGELFF.

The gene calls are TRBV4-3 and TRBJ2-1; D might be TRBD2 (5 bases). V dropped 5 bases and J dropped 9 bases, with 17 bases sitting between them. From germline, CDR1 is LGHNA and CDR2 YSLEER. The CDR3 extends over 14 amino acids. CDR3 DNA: TGCGCCAGCAGCTTCAACCCTCGGGGAGCTGAGCAGTTCTTC. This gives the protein CASSFNPRGAEQFF.

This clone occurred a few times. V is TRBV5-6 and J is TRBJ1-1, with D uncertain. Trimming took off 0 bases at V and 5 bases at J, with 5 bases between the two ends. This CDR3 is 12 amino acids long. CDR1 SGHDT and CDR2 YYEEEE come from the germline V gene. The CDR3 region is CASSLVRTEAFF. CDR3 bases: TGTGCCAGCAGCTTGGTTCGGACTGAAGCTTTCTTT.

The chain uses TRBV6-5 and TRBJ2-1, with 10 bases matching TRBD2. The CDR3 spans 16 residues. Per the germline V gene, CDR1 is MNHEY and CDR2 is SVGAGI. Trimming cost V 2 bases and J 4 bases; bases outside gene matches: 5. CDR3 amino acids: CASSYEGTSAYNEQFF. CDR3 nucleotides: TGTGCCAGCAGTTACGAAGGGACTAGCGCTTACAATGAGCAGTTCTTC.

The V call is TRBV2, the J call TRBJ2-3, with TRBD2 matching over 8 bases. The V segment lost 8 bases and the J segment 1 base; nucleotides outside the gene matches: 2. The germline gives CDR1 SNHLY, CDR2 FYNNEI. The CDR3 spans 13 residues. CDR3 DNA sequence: TGTGCCAGCTCGCGGGAGGGCACAGATACGCAGTATTTT. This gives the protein CASSREGTDTQYF.

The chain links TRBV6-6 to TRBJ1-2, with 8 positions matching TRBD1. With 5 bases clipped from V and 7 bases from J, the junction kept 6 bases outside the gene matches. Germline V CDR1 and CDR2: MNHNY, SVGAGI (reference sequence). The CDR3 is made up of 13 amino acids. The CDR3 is CASSPGQGTGYTF. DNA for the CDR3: TGTGCCAGCAGTCCCGGACAGGGAACTGGCTACACCTTC.

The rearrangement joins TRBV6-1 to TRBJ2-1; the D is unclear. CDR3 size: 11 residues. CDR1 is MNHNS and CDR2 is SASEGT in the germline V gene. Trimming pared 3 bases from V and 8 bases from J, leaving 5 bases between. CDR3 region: CASSEFDEQFF. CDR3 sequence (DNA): TGTGCCAGCAGTGAGTTCGATGAGCAGTTCTTC.

The CDR3 is CASSDLGREFF. The CDR3 nucleotides are TGTGCCAGCAGTGATTTGGGCCGCGAGTTCTTC. The chain is built from TRBV2 and TRBJ2-1; D gene unclear. V dropped 3 bases and J dropped 14 bases, with 11 bases sitting between them. The CDR3 is 11 residues long. CDR1 is SNHLY, CDR2 FYNNEI, per germline.

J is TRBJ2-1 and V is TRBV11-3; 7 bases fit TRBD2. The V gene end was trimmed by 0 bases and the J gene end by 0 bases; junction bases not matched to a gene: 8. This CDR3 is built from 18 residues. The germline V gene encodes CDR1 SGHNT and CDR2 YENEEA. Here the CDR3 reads CASSLDQGGSNSYNEQFF. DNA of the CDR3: TGTGCCAGCAGCTTAGATCAGGGCGGGAGTAACTCCTACAATGAGCAGTTCTTC.

The DNA for the CDR3 is TGTGCCAGCAAACTAGCGGGAGTTCAATACGAGCAGTACTTC. As protein: CASKLAGVQYEQYF. J is TRBJ2-7 and V is TRBV6-5; 11 bases line up with TRBD2. V trimming: 7 bases; J trimming: 4 bases; junction bases outside the gene matches: 6. The germline CDR1 and CDR2 sequences are MNHEY and SVGAGI. The CDR3 length is 14 residues.

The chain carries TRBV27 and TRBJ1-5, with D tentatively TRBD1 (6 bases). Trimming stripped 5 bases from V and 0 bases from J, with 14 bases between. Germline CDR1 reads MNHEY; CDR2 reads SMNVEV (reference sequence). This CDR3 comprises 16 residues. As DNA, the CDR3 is TGTGCCAGCAGTCCCGGACAGCCTTATAGCAATCAGCCCCAGCATTTT. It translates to CASSPGQPYSNQPQHF.

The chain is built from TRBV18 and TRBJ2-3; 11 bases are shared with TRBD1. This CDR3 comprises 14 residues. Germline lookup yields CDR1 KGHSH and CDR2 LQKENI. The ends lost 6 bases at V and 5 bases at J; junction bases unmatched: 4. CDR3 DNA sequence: TGTGCCAGCTCCAGGACAGGGGGCGGAGATACGCAGTATTTT. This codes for CASSRTGGGDTQYF. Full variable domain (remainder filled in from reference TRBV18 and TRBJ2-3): NAGVMQNPRHLVRRRGQEARLRCSPMKGHSHVYWYRQLPEEGLKFMVYLQKENIIDESGMPKERFSAEFPKEGPSILRIQQVVRGDSAAYFCASSRTGGGDTQYFGPGTRLTVL.